This T cell receptor beta chain was captured by sequencing in a study of T cell repertoires in cytomegalovirus infection. V lost 0 bases, J lost 5 bases, and 8 bases lay in between. This CDR3 spans 13 amino acids. Germline V gives CDR1 SGHNT, CDR2 YYREEE (reference sequence). MiXCR, run by TCRdb on the reads, gives a single entry per CDR3 protein. The sample carries some 700,000 distinct CDR3 sequences, approximately 40% recorded once. The rearrangement links TRBV5-4 to TRBJ1-2; maybe TRBD1 (5 bases). Sequenced input: PBMCs. This receptor was obtained from a human donor in good health (CMV status not recorded). Some clones in this sample may be carry-over from other donors' samples. The CDR3 here is CASSLEGVYGYTF. DNA for the CDR3: TGTGCCAGCAGCTTGGAAGGGGTTTATGGCTACACCTTC.